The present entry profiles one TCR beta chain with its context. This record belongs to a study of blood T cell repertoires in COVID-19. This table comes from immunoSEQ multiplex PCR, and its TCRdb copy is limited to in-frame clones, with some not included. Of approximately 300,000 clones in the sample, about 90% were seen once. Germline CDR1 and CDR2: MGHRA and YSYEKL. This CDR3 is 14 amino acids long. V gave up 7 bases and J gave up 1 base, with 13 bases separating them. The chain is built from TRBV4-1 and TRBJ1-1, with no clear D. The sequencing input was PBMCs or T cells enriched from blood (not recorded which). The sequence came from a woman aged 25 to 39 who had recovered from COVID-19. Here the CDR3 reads CASTPYSGNTEAFF. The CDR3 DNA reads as TGCGCCAGCACCCCGTACTCAGGGAACACTGAAGCTTTCTTT.